This TCR beta chain is from a study of cytomegalovirus exposure and HLA in healthy donors. For this clone: The antigen is unknown.

The study drew the donors from its approximately 110-subject validation cohort, separate from the approximately 700-subject first cohort. Regarding the study as a whole: First-cohort TCR clusters were later found to tend to co-occur in the approximately 120 validation repertoires. The study recorded around 160 TCR beta chains that were cytomegalovirus-associated.

The CDR3 is made up of 13 amino acids. The germline V gene has CDR1 SGHRS and CDR2 YFSETQ. The V end lost 5 bases, the J end lost 4 bases, and 12 bases lay between the germline ends. Profiling relied on immunoSEQ multiplex PCR, and the TCRdb table lists in-frame clones only, not all of them. The sample comprises about 98,000 clones, approximately 88% of which are singletons, and roughly 4% rests with the top ten. This chain links TRBV5-1 with TRBJ1-2; maybe TRBD1 (6 bases). Sample: PBMCs. The receptor was isolated from a woman younger than 45 in good health and CMV-seronegative. CDR3 region: CASSVDSPYGYTF. The CDR3 DNA follows: TGCGCCAGCAGTGTGGACAGTCCCTATGGCTACACCTTC.